These 5 T cell receptor beta chains were all obtained from the same sample, sequenced in a study of Ad26.COV2.S vaccination and SARS-CoV-2 variants. The repertoire was sequenced with immunoSEQ multiplex PCR; TCRdb's copy has only in-frame clones and lacks some. The table lists around 270,000 clones, around 90% of them singletons. Described treatment: approximately 18 received Ad26.COV2.S at low or high dose, single or two shots; about 5 received placebo; per-sample allocation not given. The samples were gathered on day 63 after the first injection of vaccine or placebo. This material consisted of peripheral blood, taken in a trial of Ad26.COV2.S vaccine versus placebo. The receptors derive from a person aged 18 to 59 who received the Ad26.COV2.S COVID-19 vaccine or a placebo.

CDR3 residues: CASSYQGNSGNTIYF. The CDR3, as DNA: TGTGCCAGCAGTTACCAGGGAAACTCTGGAAACACCATATATTTT. This chain joins TRBV6-5 and TRBJ1-3; D possibly corresponds to TRBD1 (5 bases). There are 15 residues in the CDR3. The germline gives CDR1 MNHEY, CDR2 SVGAGI. V lost 2 bases and J lost 0, with 8 bases in between.

The rearrangement links TRBV13 to TRBJ2-7; the match to TRBD1 covers 7 bases. Trimming took 0 bases from V and 7 from J; bases not matched to a gene: 12. In germline, CDR1 is PRHDT, CDR2 FYEKMQ (reference sequence). This CDR3 spans 16 amino acids. CDR3 sequence reads: CASSLGPPDRSREQYV. DNA for the CDR3: TGTGCCAGCAGCTTAGGCCCACCGGACAGGAGCAGAGAGCAGTACGTC.

This clone was seen more than once but under ten times. Other DNA sequences of this sample code for an identical CDR3. The rearrangement links TRBV7-2 to TRBJ2-1; possible D gene TRBD1, 5 bases. Trimming took off 0 bases at V and 6 bases at J, with 6 bases between the two ends. Per germline, CDR1 SGHTA and CDR2 FQGNSA. The CDR3 has 13 residues. CDR3 in amino acids: CASSLAGANEQFF. The CDR3 coding sequence is TGTGCCAGCAGCTTAGCTGGGGCCAATGAGCAGTTCTTC.

About this clone: A much larger clone lies a single base off, so this may be a read error. V and J are TRBV5-4 and TRBJ1-5; D might be TRBD1 (6 bases). V was clipped by 2 bases and J by 5 bases, with 8 bases between them. The CDR3 is 13 residues long. Germline CDR1 reads SGHNT; CDR2 reads YYREEE (reference sequence). The CDR3 DNA is TGTGCCAGCAGCTTACAGGGTGATCAGCCCCAGCATTTT. Amino acid sequence: CASSLQGDQPQHF. Full variable domain (outside the CDR3, taken from reference TRBV5-4 and TRBJ1-5): ETGVTQSPTHLIKTRGQQVTLRCSSQSGHNTVSWYQQALGQGPQFIFQYYREEENGRGNFPPRFSGLQFPNYSSELNVNALELDDSALYLCASSLQGDQPQHFGDGTRLSIL.

About this clone itself: In the same sample, other DNA sequences code for this CDR3. The CDR3 protein is CASSRGSGANVLTF. CDR3 bases: TGTGCCAGTAGTAGAGGCTCTGGGGCCAACGTCCTGACTTTC. V gene TRBV19 combines with J gene TRBJ2-6, with D unclear. Deletions cut 4 bases from V and 0 bases from J, with 4 bases between. In germline, CDR1 is LNHDA, CDR2 SQIVND (reference sequence). This CDR3 has 14 amino acids.